This T cell receptor (beta chain) was documented in a study of Ad26.COV2.S vaccination and SARS-CoV-2 variants. Note on this clone: The antigen is undetermined.

The assay was immunoSEQ multiplex PCR, and TCRdb's table has in-frame clones only and misses some. The table has a few hundred thousand clones, around nine tenths seen once; the top ten hold about 3.5%. Treatment defined: around 19 received Ad26.COV2.S at low or high dose, single or two shots; roughly five received placebo; per-sample allocation not given. Sampling was performed 63 days after the first vaccine or placebo injection. It was Wuhan-strain SARS-CoV-2 spike that the Ad26 vaccine vector expressed. Germline V gives CDR1 MNHEY, CDR2 SVGAGI. The CDR3 is made up of 12 amino acids. V lost 2 bases, J lost 5 bases, and 3 bases lay in between. Study-level points and caveats: Measurement of non-spike TCR breadth gave similar results in vaccine and placebo recipients.

The sequence came from a person aged 18-65 years who received the Ad26.COV2.S COVID-19 vaccine or a placebo. The source material was peripheral blood, sampled in a trial of Ad26.COV2.S vaccine versus placebo. J is TRBJ2-2 and V is TRBV6-5; D call uncertain. CDR3 residues: CASSYETGELFF. CDR3 DNA: TGTGCCAGCAGTTACGAAACCGGGGAGCTGTTTTTT.